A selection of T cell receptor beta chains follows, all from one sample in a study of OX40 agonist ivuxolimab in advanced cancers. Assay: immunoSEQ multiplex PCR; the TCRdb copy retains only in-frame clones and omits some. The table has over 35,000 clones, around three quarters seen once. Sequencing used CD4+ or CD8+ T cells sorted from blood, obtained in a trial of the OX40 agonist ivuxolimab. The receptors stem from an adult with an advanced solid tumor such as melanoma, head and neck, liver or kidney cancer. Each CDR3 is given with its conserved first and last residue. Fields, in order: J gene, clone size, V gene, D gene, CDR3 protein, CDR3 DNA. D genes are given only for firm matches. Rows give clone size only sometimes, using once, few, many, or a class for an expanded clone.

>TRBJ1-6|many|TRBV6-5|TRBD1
CASTGTVNSPLHF
TGTGCCAGCACCGGGACAGTTAATTCACCCCTCCACTTT
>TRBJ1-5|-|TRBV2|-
CASGEGQALNQPQHF
TGTGCCAGCGGGGAGGGGCAGGCGTTAAATCAGCCCCAGCATTTT
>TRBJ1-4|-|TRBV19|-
CASSRDSATNEKLFF
TGTGCCAGTAGTAGAGACAGTGCAACTAATGAAAAACTGTTTTTT
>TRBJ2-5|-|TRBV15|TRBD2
CATSRDYRLAGGRTETQYF
TGTGCCACCAGCAGAGATTATCGGCTAGCGGGGGGGCGGACGGAGACCCAGTACTTC
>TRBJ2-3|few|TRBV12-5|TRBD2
CASGFNPRGGDPDTQYF
TGTGCTAGTGGTTTCAACCCCCGCGGGGGGGACCCAGATACGCAGTATTTT
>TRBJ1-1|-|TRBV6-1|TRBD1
CASSEDRGQTEAFF
TGTGCCAGCAGTGAGGACAGGGGGCAGACTGAAGCTTTCTTT
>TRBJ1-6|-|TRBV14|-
CASSPTGNSPLHF
TGTGCCAGCAGTCCAACAGGGAATTCACCCCTCCACTTT
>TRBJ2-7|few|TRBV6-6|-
CASSPDSSSYEQYF
TGTGCCAGCAGCCCGGACTCAAGCTCCTACGAGCAGTACTTC
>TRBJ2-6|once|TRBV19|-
CATSITGANVLTF
TGTGCCACCTCAATAACCGGGGCCAACGTCCTGACTTTC
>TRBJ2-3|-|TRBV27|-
CASSLYIPTSTDTQYF
TGTGCCAGCAGTTTATACATTCCTACTAGCACAGATACGCAGTATTTT
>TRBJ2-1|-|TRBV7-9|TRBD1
CASRQGPFDEQFF
TGTGCCAGCAGACAGGGGCCATTCGATGAGCAGTTCTTC
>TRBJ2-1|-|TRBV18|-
CASSTLPANEQFF
TGTGCCAGCTCAACCTTGCCCGCAAATGAGCAGTTCTTC
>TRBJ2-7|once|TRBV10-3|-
CAISGGGSYEQYF
TGTGCCATCAGTGGTGGGGGCTCCTACGAGCAGTACTTC
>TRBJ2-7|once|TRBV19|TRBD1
CASSDRGHEQYF
TGTGCCAGTAGTGACAGGGGCCACGAGCAGTACTTC
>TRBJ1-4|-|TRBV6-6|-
CASRRQDLGEKLFF
TGTGCCAGCAGACGACAGGATCTGGGCGAAAAACTGTTTTTT
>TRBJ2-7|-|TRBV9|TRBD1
CASSVGDSISRGVEQYF
TGTGCCAGCAGCGTGGGGGACAGCATCTCCCGGGGTGTCGAGCAGTACTTC